The rows below give T cell receptor beta chains drawn from one sample of a study of shared clonotypes between healthy human individuals. Libraries were prepared by immunoSEQ multiplex PCR; TCRdb keeps only in-frame clonotypes and omits some of them. In the table there are 2 million to 3 million clones, more than 90% of which are singletons. The sample comprised naive CD4+ T cells sorted from blood. These receptor sequences come from a man aged 18-30 years in good health. CDR3s leave out the opening cysteine and the closing phenylalanine or tryptophan. For some rows the clone size is stated as once, few or many, or as a class when expanded; others skip it.

v_call: TRBV9; clone_size: -; cdr3_aa: ASSVEGVQETQY
v_call: TRBV9; clone_size: -; cdr3_aa: ASSVGSGSYNEQF
v_call: TRBV11-1; clone_size: -; cdr3_aa: ASSPFLGGTTDTQY
v_call: TRBV7-3; clone_size: -; cdr3_aa: ASSLGDRDSTDTQY
v_call: TRBV19; clone_size: -; cdr3_aa: ASSISTASGNTIY
v_call: TRBV27; clone_size: -; cdr3_aa: ASRDWNYNEQF
v_call: TRBV7-3; clone_size: once; cdr3_aa: ASSRDYNTGELF
v_call: TRBV9; clone_size: -; cdr3_aa: ASSAGAGKNSPLH
v_call: TRBV5-4; clone_size: -; cdr3_aa: ASSHLQGAGTEAF
v_call: TRBV11-2; clone_size: -; cdr3_aa: ASSLAGTDSNEQY
v_call: TRBV7-9; clone_size: -; cdr3_aa: ASSQREGHGGELF
v_call: TRBV2; clone_size: -; cdr3_aa: ASSETFSGMGSETQY
v_call: TRBV27; clone_size: -; cdr3_aa: ASRAVGSGEYGYT
v_call: TRBV19; clone_size: -; cdr3_aa: ASSLTGGGSYNEQF
v_call: TRBV10-1; clone_size: -; cdr3_aa: ASRLAGGSSSYEQY
v_call: TRBV27; clone_size: -; cdr3_aa: ASSPRAGGFGYEQY
v_call: TRBV18; clone_size: -; cdr3_aa: ASSPVLAAETQY
v_call: TRBV4-1; clone_size: -; cdr3_aa: ASSRGLAGEGTDTQY
v_call: TRBV5-1; clone_size: -; cdr3_aa: ASSSGQHTDTQY
v_call: TRBV11-2; clone_size: -; cdr3_aa: ASSLRLIYEQY
v_call: TRBV2; clone_size: -; cdr3_aa: ASSDSTGMGGAF
v_call: TRBV19; clone_size: -; cdr3_aa: ASSQAGSGANVLT
v_call: TRBV18; clone_size: few; cdr3_aa: ASSPDGGNSPLH
v_call: TRBV7-3; clone_size: -; cdr3_aa: ASSLGQGRDTQY
v_call: TRBV19; clone_size: -; cdr3_aa: ASSIGDLLTAEAF
v_call: TRBV11-3; clone_size: once; cdr3_aa: ASSLNRGDEQY
v_call: TRBV6-4; clone_size: -; cdr3_aa: ASSSVIRYT
v_call: TRBV5-1; clone_size: -; cdr3_aa: ASSPQGAGLYEQY
v_call: TRBV5-4; clone_size: -; cdr3_aa: ASSGGRDSFEATQY
v_call: TRBV10-3; clone_size: -; cdr3_aa: AIGRSAGGETQY
v_call: TRBV7-2; clone_size: -; cdr3_aa: ASSLAGTGGYEQY
v_call: TRBV19; clone_size: -; cdr3_aa: ASSIGTGNEKLF
v_call: TRBV19; clone_size: -; cdr3_aa: ASTGQEPPYGYT
v_call: TRBV27; clone_size: -; cdr3_aa: ASMGRPGNTIY
v_call: TRBV10-1; clone_size: -; cdr3_aa: ASKVRQVYEQY
v_call: TRBV7-2; clone_size: -; cdr3_aa: ASSLAYPGDTQY
v_call: TRBV5-1; clone_size: -; cdr3_aa: ASSSSGLGGDEQF
v_call: TRBV6-6; clone_size: -; cdr3_aa: ASSYSPGSGTDTQY
v_call: TRBV5-1; clone_size: once; cdr3_aa: ASSLTPSQETQY
v_call: TRBV7-9; clone_size: -; cdr3_aa: ASSSDRLHTDTQY
v_call: TRBV7-8; clone_size: -; cdr3_aa: ASSFRTSGGSNEQF
v_call: TRBV28; clone_size: -; cdr3_aa: ASSVSTDTQY
v_call: TRBV11-2; clone_size: -; cdr3_aa: ASSLVGTGSRYEQY
v_call: TRBV5-1; clone_size: -; cdr3_aa: ASSLGPPEQF
v_call: TRBV7-9; clone_size: -; cdr3_aa: ASSLEGTGVQTQY
v_call: TRBV6-5; clone_size: once; cdr3_aa: ASSRGTLQETQY
v_call: TRBV7-6; clone_size: -; cdr3_aa: ASSLGTSSGGELF
v_call: TRBV11-2; clone_size: few; cdr3_aa: ASSPAMAGANVLT
v_call: TRBV28; clone_size: -; cdr3_aa: ASSRRVPVYGYT
v_call: TRBV30; clone_size: -; cdr3_aa: AWSVRTGAGTNEKLF
v_call: TRBV7-9; clone_size: -; cdr3_aa: ASSSRDEAF
v_call: TRBV2; clone_size: once; cdr3_aa: ASSHYSSGGSQETQY
v_call: TRBV10-3; clone_size: -; cdr3_aa: AISHEYRDLQF
v_call: TRBV6-5; clone_size: -; cdr3_aa: ASRRSFVAYEQY